The 32 T cell receptor beta chains listed next were all sequenced from one sample in a study of blood T cell repertoires in COVID-19. Sequencing used immunoSEQ multiplex PCR; TCRdb keeps in-frame clones, though not all of them. The repertoire holds under 130,000 clones, with roughly 90% as singletons. The sequenced sample consisted of peripheral blood. Source of these receptors: a woman in her fifties or sixties with acute or convalescent COVID-19.

The chain has TRBV28 and TRBJ1-6; 8 bases align to TRBD1. This CDR3 comprises 14 residues. The junction had 4 bases not matched to a gene; V was cut back by 6 bases and J by 6 bases. Germline V lookup: CDR1 MDHEN, CDR2 SYDVKM. Here the CDR3 DNA reads TGTGCCAGCAGGACAGGACAGGGTAATTCACCCCTCCACTTT. Amino acids: CASRTGQGNSPLHF. Full variable domain (rest looked up from reference TRBV28 and TRBJ1-6): DVKVTQSSRYLVKRTGEKVFLECVQDMDHENMFWYRQDPGLGLRLIYFSYDVKMKEKGDIPEGYSVSREKKERFSLILESASTNQTSMYLCASRTGQGNSPLHFGNGTRLTVT.

V usage is TRBV7-9 and J usage is TRBJ2-1; D may be TRBD1 (5 bases). Trimming removed 5 bases at V and 4 bases at J, with 15 bases between. The CDR3 sequence is 15 residues long. In germline, CDR1 is SEHNR, CDR2 FQNEAQ (reference sequence). Here the CDR3 reads CASSPDSRLYNEQFF. The DNA of the CDR3 is TGTGCCAGCAGCCCTGACAGTCGGCTTTACAATGAGCAGTTCTTC. The whole variable domain, filled in from reference TRBV7-9 and TRBJ2-1, reads DTGVSQNPRHKITKRGQNVTFRCDPISEHNRLYWYRQTLGQGPEFLTYFQNEAQLEKSRLLSDRFSAERPKGSFSTLEIQRTEQGDSAMYLCASSPDSRLYNEQFFGPGTRLTVL.

V usage is TRBV27 and J usage is TRBJ1-5; weak D call: TRBD1 (5 bases). Germline values: CDR1 MNHEY, CDR2 SMNVEV (reference sequence). Deletions cut 5 bases from V and 4 bases from J, with 18 bases between. The CDR3 length is 16 residues. CDR3 region: CASSPWAGGKNQPQHF. The CDR3 region has the DNA TGTGCCAGCAGTCCTTGGGCCGGGGGAAAAAATCAGCCCCAGCATTTT.

The CDR3 bases are TGTGCCAGCGGCGGGGGGCTAGCGGGCACAGATACGCAGTATTTT. Translation: CASGGGLAGTDTQYF. The chain carries TRBV7-6 and TRBJ2-3, with TRBD2 matching over 8 bases. V shed 8 bases and J 1 base; nucleotides not matched to a gene: 8. Per germline, CDR1 SGHVS and CDR2 FNYEAQ. The length of the CDR3 is 15 residues. Variable domain in full (rest from reference TRBV7-6 and TRBJ2-3): GAGVSQSPRYKVTKRGQDVALRCDPISGHVSLYWYRQALGQGPEFLTYFNYEAQQDKSGLPNDRFSAERPEGSISTLTIQRTEQRDSAMYRCASGGGLAGTDTQYFGPGTRLTVL.

This rearrangement joins TRBV3-1 (or the pseudogene TRBV3-2) to TRBJ2-7; D is undetermined. Trimming stripped 4 bases from V and 7 bases from J, with 14 bases between. The CDR3 sequence is 13 residues long. Germline V gene sequence: CDR1 LGHDT, CDR2 YNNKEL (reference sequence). Written as DNA, the CDR3 is TGTGCCAGCAGCCGGCGAGGAGCGTGGGAGCAGTACTTC. Translation: CASSRRGAWEQYF.

Written as DNA, the CDR3 is TGTGCCAGCAGGGGAGGGAGACTAGCGTTTTCAGATACGCAGTATTTT. Amino acids: CASRGGRLAFSDTQYF. The chain joins TRBV2 to TRBJ2-3; 8 nucleotides agree with TRBD2. Germline values: CDR1 SNHLY, CDR2 FYNNEI. This CDR3 spans 16 amino acids. With 6 bases clipped from V and 4 bases from J, the junction kept 12 bases outside the gene matches. Full variable domain (rest looked up from reference TRBV2 and TRBJ2-3): EPEVTQTPSHQVTQMGQEVILRCVPISNHLYFYWYRQILGQKVEFLVSFYNNEISEKSEIFDDQFSVERPDGSNFTLKIRSTKLEDSAMYFCASRGGRLAFSDTQYFGPGTRLTVL.

This clone was picked up a small number of times. The rearrangement joins TRBV3-1 (or the pseudogene TRBV3-2) to TRBJ1-1, with a tentative D call TRBD1 (5 bases). The CDR3 extends over 14 amino acids. CDR1 is LGHDT, CDR2 YNNKEL, per germline (reference sequence). The V gene lost 1 base and the J gene lost 7 bases, with 13 bases spanning the gap. CDR3 region: CASSQGRGLVEAFF. The DNA of the CDR3 is TGTGCCAGCAGCCAAGGGCGGGGGTTGGTTGAAGCTTTCTTT.

The V call is TRBV14, the J call TRBJ2-7, with 12 bases lining up with TRBD2. J lost 3 bases, V lost 3 bases, and 0 bases had no gene match. The CDR3 is made up of 14 amino acids. Germline CDR1 and CDR2: SGHDN and FVKESK. As DNA, the CDR3 is TGTGCCAGCAGCCAGGGACTAGCGGGCTACGAGCAGTACTTC. Its translation is CASSQGLAGYEQYF.

This clone appeared a few times. V is TRBV27 and J is TRBJ2-1; 11 bases are shared with TRBD2. Germline V gives CDR1 MNHEY, CDR2 SMNVEV (reference sequence). The CDR3 has 16 amino acids. Trimming cost V 5 bases and J 8 bases; bases outside gene matches: 11. CDR3 in DNA: TGTGCCAGCAGTCCCCAGCTTAGCGGGAGGGCCTATGAGCAGTTCTTC. Its protein product is CASSPQLSGRAYEQFF.

This chain links TRBV5-1 with TRBJ1-5; 9 nucleotides align to TRBD1. This CDR3 spans 15 amino acids. Germline V gives CDR1 SGHRS, CDR2 YFSETQ. The J segment lost 5 bases and the V segment lost 0 bases, leaving 3 bases of the junction unmatched. DNA for the CDR3: TGCGCCAGCAGCTTGGGGGGACAGGGCTATCAGCCCCAGCATTTT. Residues: CASSLGGQGYQPQHF.

The V call is TRBV11-3, the J call TRBJ2-1, with 9 bases aligning to TRBD1. Trimming cost V 6 bases and J 8 bases; bases outside gene matches: 5. The CDR3 has 13 amino acids. Germline CDR1 reads SGHNT; CDR2 reads YENEEA. The CDR3 protein is CASSRQGGYEQFF. The CDR3 DNA reads as TGTGCCAGCAGTCGACAGGGGGGCTATGAGCAGTTCTTC.

Worth noting for this clone: At the DNA level, this CDR3 is encoded by other sequences in the same sample as well. The J gene is TRBJ2-1, the V gene TRBV6-5; no clear D gene. Germline-derived CDR1 and CDR2 are MNHEY and SVGAGI. V was shortened by 2 bases and J by 7 bases, with 15 bases between the two germline ends. CDR3 length equals 15 residues. As DNA, the CDR3 is TGTGCCAGCAGTTACCCTCCGCCCGGTATAAATGAGCAGTTCTTC. It translates to CASSYPPPGINEQFF.

The sample holds one count of this clone. V usage is TRBV6-5 and J usage is TRBJ2-5; D is undetermined. This CDR3 contains 12 residues. V gave up 8 bases and J gave up 7 bases, with 14 bases separating them. From germline, CDR1 is MNHEY and CDR2 SVGAGI. In DNA form, the CDR3 reads TGTGCCAGCCCCCCCTTCCCGGGGACCCAGTACTTC. Translating gives CASPPFPGTQYF.

This chain links TRBV6-5 with TRBJ1-1; D may be TRBD1 (6 bases). The CDR3 loop spans 13 amino acids. V was clipped by 5 bases and J by 3 bases, with 10 bases between them. Germline V gene lookup returns CDR1 MNHEY and CDR2 SVGAGI. This CDR3 reads CASSRNRDTEAFF. Written as DNA, the CDR3 is TGTGCCAGCAGTCGGAACAGGGACACTGAAGCTTTCTTT.

The chain uses TRBV3-1 (or the pseudogene TRBV3-2) and TRBJ2-1; D may be TRBD2 (6 bases). CDR1 LGHDT and CDR2 YNNKEL come from the germline V gene (reference sequence). This CDR3 comprises 17 residues. V shed 4 bases and J shed 0 bases, with 16 bases lying between them. CDR3 in DNA: TGTGCCAGCAGCCGGGCGGCGGCGGGGAGCTCCTACAATGAGCAGTTCTTC. Translated: CASSRAAAGSSYNEQFF.

The J gene is TRBJ1-5, the V gene TRBV6-2 or TRBV6-3, with D tentatively TRBD1 (6 bases). Trimming took off 5 bases at V and 6 bases at J, with 14 bases between the two ends. This CDR3 is 14 amino acids long. Germline V lookup: CDR1 MNHEY, CDR2 SVGEGT. CDR3 in DNA: TGTGCCAGCAGTACGGGCCAGGGGACTCAGCCCCAGCATTTT. Amino acids: CASSTGQGTQPQHF.

This clone was seen a handful of times. The chain links TRBV21-1 to TRBJ1-1; TRBD1, as called in the table, went unchecked against the DNA. TRBV21-1 is described as a pseudogene. CDR3 length: 13 residues. The CDR3 sequence: CASSSTENTEAFF. Written as DNA, the CDR3 is TGTGCCAGCAGCTCAACAGAGAACACTGAAGCTTTCTTT.

The chain couples TRBV3-1 (or the pseudogene TRBV3-2) to TRBJ2-1, with TRBD2 identical over 8 bases. This CDR3 is built from 14 residues. Germline CDR1 and CDR2: LGHDT and YNNKEL (reference sequence). The junction had 1 base not matched to a gene; V was cut back by 3 bases and J by 3 bases. The DNA for the CDR3 is TGTGCCAGCAGCCAGGGACTAGTCTACAATGAGCAGTTCTTC. Translation: CASSQGLVYNEQFF.

The rearrangement joins TRBV19 to TRBJ1-2; D is unclear. This CDR3 contains 15 residues. The ends were cut back, 3 bases at V and 3 bases at J, with 14 bases in the middle. Per germline, CDR1 LNHDA and CDR2 SQIVND (reference sequence). The CDR3 reads CASSMGKKGDYGYTF. CDR3 coding DNA: TGTGCCAGTAGTATGGGTAAAAAGGGAGACTATGGCTACACCTTC. Full variable domain (rest looked up from reference TRBV19 and TRBJ1-2): DGGITQSPKYLFRKEGQNVTLSCEQNLNHDAMYWYRQDPGQGLRLIYYSQIVNDFQKGDIAEGYSVSREKKESFPLTVTSAQKNPTAFYLCASSMGKKGDYGYTFGSGTRLTVV.

On this clone: Germline and junction disagree at one end, which may indicate a read error. The genes are TRBV10-2 and TRBJ2-3; TRBD2 is a possible D gene (5 bases). This CDR3 contains 14 residues. CDR1 is WSHSY and CDR2 is SAAADI in the germline V gene. CDR3 in DNA: TGCGCCAGCAACCTAGGTTCTAGCACAGATATGCAGTATTTT. It is translated as CASNLGSSTDMQYF.

The chain employs TRBV5-1 and TRBJ1-4; 9 nucleotides match TRBD1. Germline CDR1 SGHRS, CDR2 YFSETQ. With 3 bases clipped from V and 8 bases from J, the junction kept 11 bases outside the gene matches. The CDR3 has 16 amino acids. The CDR3 DNA is TGCGCCAGCAGCTCGGGACAGGGCGTCGGAAACGAAAAACTGTTTTTT. It encodes CASSSGQGVGNEKLFF. Using reference TRBV5-1 and TRBJ1-4 for the parts outside the CDR3, the full variable domain is KAGVTQTPRYLIKTRGQQVTLSCSPISGHRSVSWYQQTPGQGLQFLFEYFSETQRNKGNFPGRFSGRQFSNSRSEMNVSTLELGDSALYLCASSSGQGVGNEKLFFGSGTQLSVL.

This chain joins TRBV3-1 (or the pseudogene TRBV3-2) and TRBJ1-1, with D perhaps TRBD1 (5 bases). Germline-derived CDR1 and CDR2 are LGHDT and YNNKEL (reference sequence). The CDR3 extends over 14 amino acids. V lost 5 bases, J lost 4 bases, and 14 bases lay in between. This CDR3 is CASSSSGIGTEAFF. The CDR3 bases are TGTGCCAGCAGCAGCTCAGGGATAGGCACTGAAGCTTTCTTT.

J is TRBJ1-2 and V is TRBV14; no definite D call. CDR3 length equals 15 residues. V was clipped by 1 base and J by 3 bases, with 12 bases between them. CDR1 is SGHDN and CDR2 is FVKESK in the germline V gene. The CDR3 DNA is TGTGCCAGCAGCCAAGCTCCCCCGGGAGACTATGGCTACACCTTC. Its protein product is CASSQAPPGDYGYTF.

This chain links TRBV5-4 with TRBJ1-1, with a tentative D call TRBD1 (5 bases). Trimming removed 0 bases at V and 6 bases at J, with 6 bases between. This CDR3 is built from 12 residues. CDR1 is SGHNT and CDR2 is YYREEE in the germline V gene (reference sequence). DNA for the CDR3: TGTGCCAGCAGCTTGGAGACAGCTGAAGCTTTCTTT. Its protein is CASSLETAEAFF.

The chain recombines TRBV28 with TRBJ1-6; D is unclear. The CDR3 extends over 15 amino acids. Germline V gene lookup returns CDR1 MDHEN and CDR2 SYDVKM. Trimming removed 2 bases at V and 0 bases at J, with 5 bases between. CDR3 DNA sequence: TGTGCCAGCAGTTTAGAGGTCTCCTATAATTCACCCCTCCACTTT. Its translation is CASSLEVSYNSPLHF.

The rearrangement links TRBV11-2 to TRBJ2-1, with 7 bases lining up with TRBD2. Germline V lookup: CDR1 SGHAT, CDR2 FQNNGV. The CDR3 is 15 amino acids. Trimming at V came to 3 bases and at J to 3 bases, leaving 5 bases not matched to a gene. The CDR3 DNA reads TGTGCCAGCAGCTTCCGAGGGAGGGGCTACAATGAGCAGTTCTTC. Translating gives CASSFRGRGYNEQFF. Full variable domain (remainder filled in from reference TRBV11-2 and TRBJ2-1): EAGVAQSPRYKIIEKRQSVAFWCNPISGHATLYWYQQILGQGPKLLIQFQNNGVVDDSQLPKDRFSAERLKGVDSTLKIQPAKLEDSAVYLCASSFRGRGYNEQFFGPGTRLTVL.

V is TRBV5-1 and J is TRBJ2-1; 10 bases line up with TRBD2. Trimming removed 2 bases from V and 5 bases from J; junction bases left unmatched: 4. This CDR3 is 15 amino acids long. The germline V gene encodes CDR1 SGHRS and CDR2 YFSETQ. The CDR3 region is CASSFASGGHNEQFF. For the CDR3, the DNA is TGCGCCAGCAGCTTCGCTAGCGGGGGACACAATGAGCAGTTCTTC.

V usage is TRBV5-8 and J usage is TRBJ2-7; D gene unclear. Trimming removed 4 bases from V and 4 bases from J, with 9 bases in between. There are 12 residues in the CDR3. Germline CDR1 SGHTS, CDR2 YDEGEE. As DNA, the CDR3 is TGTGCCAGCAGCGCACAGCAATACGAGCAGTACGTC. Its translation is CASSAQQYEQYV.

The V call is TRBV6-5, the J call TRBJ1-1; 7 positions match TRBD1. Germline-derived CDR1 and CDR2 are MNHEY and SVGAGI. This CDR3 is 14 amino acids long. V shed 5 bases, J shed 3 bases, and the junction held 6 bases outside the gene matches. CDR3 amino acids: CASSRDRPYTEAFF. The DNA for the CDR3 is TGTGCCAGCAGTAGGGACAGACCCTACACTGAAGCTTTCTTT.

This sequence joins TRBV5-1 and TRBJ1-2; D is unclear. The germline gives CDR1 SGHRS, CDR2 YFSETQ. The CDR3 runs to 14 residues. The V and J ends lost 4 bases and 6 bases respectively, with 16 bases between them. The DNA of the CDR3 is TGCGCCAGCAGCGCCGGTCCGTCGTTTAATGGCTACACCTTC. Its translation is CASSAGPSFNGYTF.

The CDR3 region is CASSIFSGNTGELFF. The CDR3 region has the DNA TGTGCCAGTAGTATATTTTCAGGGAACACCGGGGAGCTGTTTTTT. The V and J genes are TRBV19 and TRBJ2-2; D unclear. Germline CDR1 reads LNHDA; CDR2 reads SQIVND (reference sequence). This CDR3 comprises 15 residues. V lost 2 bases and J lost 1, with 8 bases in between.

The chain combines TRBV5-4 with TRBJ1-1; D not resolved. Trimming pared 2 bases from V and 0 bases from J, leaving 8 bases between. This CDR3 region has 14 residues. CDR1 is SGHNT, CDR2 YYREEE, per germline (reference sequence). CDR3 residues: CASSLTAMNTEAFF. The CDR3 DNA follows: TGTGCCAGCAGCTTAACAGCCATGAACACTGAAGCTTTCTTT.